This TCR beta chain was captured in a study of blood T cell repertoires in COVID-19. In the study overall: Sites across the United States, Italy and Spain contributed samples from acute and convalescent COVID-19. From T cells, B-cell-depleted T cells, or PBMCs came the material, which was cDNA or gDNA.

Methods used by the authors: Cell counts per sample came from amplifying reference gene primers. Clones were sequenced by immunoSEQ multiplex PCR, and TCRdb holds only the in-frame ones, with some missing. The DNA gave D and trimming, while V, J and clone size come from that table. The sample has about 33,000 clones, roughly 88% seen once. V lost 5 bases to trimming and J lost 6 bases, with 16 bases between them. The germline CDR1 and CDR2 sequences are MNHEY and SVGAGI. The CDR3 is made up of 15 amino acids. This clone was found a few times. The chain recombines TRBV6-5 with TRBJ2-2, with TRBD2 as a possible D gene (6 bases). Material for sequencing was peripheral blood. This TCR was recovered from a human donor in a cohort sampled during active COVID-19. The CDR3 DNA reads TGTGCCAGCAGTCCGGGACTGGGCGGGGCCGGGGAGCTGTTTTTT. This sequence encodes CASSPGLGGAGELFF.